This TCR beta chain was retrieved from a study of T cells in Graves' hyperthyroidism and ophthalmopathy. Graves' hyperthyroidism was deemed stable absent ophthalmopathy progression within 18 months. Amplified regions were TCR beta CDR3 sequences from RNA transcripts. A first-round RT-PCR of the TCR CDR3 used the HTBI primer set. TCRdb reprocessed the multiplex PCR reads via MiXCR and lists one record per CDR3 protein. The sample contains around 700,000 distinct CDR3 sequences, over 35% of which appear only once. Broader study findings: Also found in blood were most expanded thyroid clonotypes above 0.001. Ophthalmopathy was model-predicted a median roughly six months pre-onset.

The CDR3 extends over 13 amino acids. V shed 6 bases and J shed 4 bases, with 12 bases lying between them. This clonotype was counted ten times or more. Antigen unknown. Input material: blood. The receptor was isolated from a woman between 40 and 55 years old with Graves' hyperthyroidism. The V call is TRBV12-3 or TRBV12-4, the J call TRBJ1-2; D ambiguous. CDR3 nucleotide sequence: TGTGCCAGCAGCTTATCGGGATTCTATGGCTACACCTTC. Its protein is CASSLSGFYGYTF.